The 25 T cell receptor beta chains presented below share a single source sample, sequenced in a study of OX40 agonist ivuxolimab in advanced cancers. Using immunoSEQ multiplex PCR, the repertoire was profiled, and TCRdb retains in-frame clones only, with some absent. This sample has 50,000 or so clones; roughly 84% occur once, and the top ten carry approximately 4.5%. The sample here was CD4+ or CD8+ T cells sorted from blood, taken in a trial of the OX40 agonist ivuxolimab. Receptors were obtained from an adult with an advanced solid tumor such as melanoma, head and neck, liver or kidney cancer.

The rearrangement joins TRBV6-6 to TRBJ2-2; no reliable D call. The CDR3 is 13 residues long. In germline, CDR1 is MNHNY, CDR2 SVGAGI (reference sequence). Trimming pared 8 bases from V and 4 bases from J, leaving 11 bases between. CDR3 protein: CASVPRRTGELFF. CDR3 DNA sequence: TGTGCCAGCGTCCCCCGTCGCACCGGGGAGCTGTTTTTT.

V and J are TRBV19 and TRBJ1-4, with 10 bases aligning to TRBD1. CDR3 length: 15 amino acids. Looked up from germline, CDR1 is LNHDA and CDR2 is SQIVND (reference sequence). V lost 5 bases and J lost 6; bases outside the gene matches: 6. In nucleotides, the CDR3 is TGTGCCAGTAGTCCCCGGGACAGGGGATATGAAAAACTGTTTTTT. It is translated as CASSPRDRGYEKLFF.

The V gene is TRBV5-6, the J gene TRBJ2-3; D tentatively fits TRBD1 or TRBD2 (6 bases each). The V gene lost 6 bases and the J gene lost 4 bases, with 15 bases spanning the gap. Germline CDR1 and CDR2: SGHDT and YYEEEE. This CDR3 is built from 14 residues. The CDR3 DNA sequence: TGTGCCAGCACCCGAGGGGGGACCGCAGATACGCAGTATTTT. It specifies CASTRGGTADTQYF.

This chain joins TRBV28 and TRBJ1-4, with a weak D call TRBD1 (5 bases). The CDR3 has 16 residues. Between the trimmed V and J ends, which lost 3 bases and 0 bases, there was a span of 11 bases. From germline, CDR1 is MDHEN and CDR2 SYDVKM. CDR3 nucleotide sequence: TGTGCCAGCAGTTTGCTCCAGGGCTCAACTAATGAAAAACTGTTTTTT. It translates to CASSLLQGSTNEKLFF.

The chain links TRBV5-5 to TRBJ2-1, with TRBD1 matching 12 bases. There are 14 residues in the CDR3. The junction had 3 bases not matched to a gene; V was cut back by 3 bases and J by 8 bases. Germline V gene data show CDR1 as SGHKS and CDR2 as YYEKEE (reference sequence). Here the CDR3 DNA reads TGTGCCAGCAGCTGGGGACAGGGGGCCTATGAGCAGTTCTTC. Translating gives CASSWGQGAYEQFF.

This clone was counted between two and nine times. The chain combines TRBV27 with TRBJ2-7; 7 positions match TRBD2. The length of the CDR3 is 14 residues. Germline lookup yields CDR1 MNHEY and CDR2 SMNVEV (reference sequence). V was pared by 2 bases and J by 2 bases, with 3 bases of the junction left unmatched. This CDR3 reads CASSLREGPYEQYF. The CDR3 bases are TGTGCCAGCAGTTTAAGGGAGGGCCCCTACGAGCAGTACTTC.

This rearrangement joins TRBV9 to TRBJ1-3, with TRBD1 matching over 8 bases. Germline loops: CDR1 SGDLS, CDR2 YYNGEE. This CDR3 has 17 amino acids. V lost 3 bases to trimming and J lost 0 bases; unmatched junction nucleotides: 8. The CDR3 sequence: CASSGSRGLSSGNTIYF. Here the CDR3 DNA reads TGTGCCAGCAGCGGGTCCAGGGGGCTGAGCTCTGGAAACACCATATATTTT.

The chain combines TRBV9 with TRBJ2-1; possible D gene TRBD1, 5 bases. Germline loops: CDR1 SGDLS, CDR2 YYNGEE. The CDR3 has 13 amino acids. Trimming cost V 2 bases and J 10 bases, with 13 bases left between them. CDR3 sequence reads: CASSVPGKNEQFF. Here the CDR3 DNA reads TGTGCCAGCAGCGTCCCAGGGAAAAACGAGCAGTTCTTC.

The rearrangement uses TRBV5-1 and TRBJ2-2; tentatively, D is TRBD1 (6 bases). This CDR3 has 15 amino acids. Between the trimmed V and J ends, which lost 8 bases and 0 bases, there was a span of 14 bases. Germline CDR1 SGHRS, CDR2 YFSETQ. This chain's CDR3 is CASRITGSNTGELFF. Here the CDR3 DNA reads TGCGCCAGTAGAATTACAGGGTCGAACACCGGGGAGCTGTTTTTT.

The rearrangement uses TRBV2 and TRBJ2-3; no clear D. V was clipped by 7 bases and J by 0 bases, with 11 bases between them. The CDR3 is 14 amino acids. Germline CDR1 reads SNHLY; CDR2 reads FYNNEI. CDR3 nucleotides: TGTGCCAGCACGGCGGAGACTAGCACAGATACGCAGTATTTT. This gives the protein CASTAETSTDTQYF.

This clone has a single count. The V call is TRBV9, the J call TRBJ2-1; TRBD1 matches 10 bases. This CDR3 spans 16 amino acids. Looked up from germline, CDR1 is SGDLS and CDR2 is YYNGEE. V trimming: 3 bases; J trimming: 2 bases; junction bases outside the gene matches: 5. CDR3 sequence reads: CASSASTGGAYNEQFF. For the CDR3, the DNA is TGTGCCAGCAGCGCGTCGACAGGGGGCGCCTACAATGAGCAGTTCTTC.

The CDR3 spells CASSSERWGTDTQYF. The CDR3, as DNA: TGTGCCAGCAGTTCAGAGCGATGGGGCACAGATACGCAGTATTTT. V usage is TRBV6-5 and J usage is TRBJ2-3; D uncertain. This CDR3 is built from 15 residues. Trimming left V 4 bases short and J 1 base short, with 12 bases between. CDR1 and CDR2 (germline): MNHEY, SVGAGI.

The V and J genes are TRBV6-5 and TRBJ1-3, with a weak D call TRBD1 (5 bases). The CDR3 runs 15 residues. The V and J ends lost 6 bases and 0 bases respectively, with 12 bases between them. Germline-derived CDR1 and CDR2 are MNHEY and SVGAGI. The CDR3 DNA sequence: TGTGCCAGCAGCGATGACAGCCTCTCTGGAAACACCATATATTTT. Its translation: CASSDDSLSGNTIYF.

The chain has TRBV2 and TRBJ2-7; D is unresolved. Per germline, CDR1 SNHLY and CDR2 FYNNEI. This CDR3 is 14 amino acids long. Between the trimmed V and J ends, which lost 2 bases and 0 bases, there was a span of 8 bases. CDR3 coding DNA: TGTGCCAGCAGTGAAAGGGCCAGCTCCTACGAGCAGTACTTC. This translates into CASSERASSYEQYF.

This chain uses TRBV6-5 with TRBJ2-7; D gene uncertain. CDR3 length: 12 amino acids. V gave up 4 bases and J gave up 1 base, with 5 bases separating them. Germline-derived CDR1 and CDR2 are MNHEY and SVGAGI. The CDR3 region is CASSLTSYEQYF. CDR3 sequence (DNA): TGTGCCAGCAGTTTGACTTCCTACGAGCAGTACTTC.

The chain couples TRBV12-5 to TRBJ2-2; weak D call: TRBD2 (6 bases). The germline gives CDR1 LGHNT, CDR2 FRNRAP. Trimming left V 6 bases short and J 7 bases short, with 15 bases between. The CDR3 consists of 14 residues. The CDR3 sequence is CASGRGGADGELFF. The DNA for the CDR3 is TGTGCTAGTGGGCGAGGCGGGGCGGACGGGGAGCTGTTTTTT.

This chain joins TRBV6-6 and TRBJ2-7; perhaps D is TRBD1 or TRBD2 (6 bases each). Deletions cut 3 bases from V and 7 bases from J, with 16 bases between. The CDR3 is 14 amino acids. The germline V gene encodes CDR1 MNHNY and CDR2 SVGAGI (reference sequence). The CDR3 here is CASSYGPGAEEQYF. The CDR3 coding sequence is TGTGCCAGCAGTTATGGTCCGGGGGCGGAGGAGCAGTACTTC.

In its sample, this clone ranks as large. This chain uses TRBV2 with TRBJ2-3; D perhaps matches TRBD2 (7 bases). Germline V gene sequence: CDR1 SNHLY, CDR2 FYNNEI. V lost 3 bases to trimming and J lost 0 bases, with 16 bases between them. CDR3 length: 17 amino acids. Here the CDR3 reads CASSEQGRGSSTDTQYF. DNA for the CDR3: TGTGCCAGCAGTGAGCAGGGGAGGGGATCTAGCACAGATACGCAGTATTTT.

The rearrangement joins TRBV6-5 to TRBJ2-5, with 11 bases aligning to TRBD1. V dropped 6 bases and J dropped 5; count of bases not matched to a gene: 5. Germline V gives CDR1 MNHEY, CDR2 SVGAGI. The CDR3 loop spans 14 amino acids. In DNA, the CDR3 is TGTGCCAGCAGCCGGACAGGGGGCTTTGAGACCCAGTACTTC. Amino acid sequence: CASSRTGGFETQYF.

The genes are TRBV15 and TRBJ2-5; the D gene is possibly TRBD2 (6 bases). The CDR3 loop spans 13 amino acids. V was shortened by 3 bases and J by 5 bases, with 10 bases between the two germline ends. CDR1 is LNHNV and CDR2 is YYDKDF in the germline V gene (reference sequence). Here the CDR3 reads CATSRGGSETQYF. CDR3 DNA: TGTGCCACCAGCAGGGGAGGATCGGAGACCCAGTACTTC.

This clone has a handful of counts. The V call is TRBV11-2, the J call TRBJ1-5; no clear D gene. CDR3 length equals 15 residues. V was shortened by 0 bases and J by 0 bases, with 6 bases between the two germline ends. The germline V gene has CDR1 SGHAT and CDR2 FQNNGV. The CDR3 bases are TGTGCCAGCAGCTTAGAGGCAGCTAGCAATCAGCCCCAGCATTTT. This encodes CASSLEAASNQPQHF.

Written as DNA, the CDR3 is TGCGCCAGCAGCCAAGACCGACAGGGGGTTCAGCCCCAGCATTTT. The encoded protein is CASSQDRQGVQPQHF. V and J are TRBV4-1 and TRBJ1-5; 9 bases match TRBD1. The germline V gene has CDR1 MGHRA and CDR2 YSYEKL. With V trimmed by 0 bases and J by 6 bases, 3 bases remained unmatched. The CDR3 runs 15 residues.

The J gene is TRBJ1-4, the V gene TRBV7-9; possibly TRBD1 for D (5 bases). CDR3 length: 14 residues. From germline, CDR1 is SEHNR and CDR2 FQNEAQ (reference sequence). Deletions cut 3 bases from V and 8 bases from J, with 13 bases between. CDR3 sequence: CASSLGQGGEKLFF. In DNA, the CDR3 is TGTGCCAGCAGCTTGGGGCAGGGAGGCGAAAAACTGTTTTTT.

V gene TRBV6-1 combines with J gene TRBJ2-1, with 9 bases identical to TRBD2. CDR1 and CDR2 (germline): MNHNS, SASEGT. V lost 6 bases to trimming and J lost 2 bases; unmatched junction nucleotides: 5. The CDR3 has 15 residues. The CDR3 DNA follows: TGTGCCAGCAGGATGGCGGGAGGGCCCTACAATGAGCAGTTCTTC. This translates into CASRMAGGPYNEQFF.

The V call is TRBV6-1, the J call TRBJ1-4, with D maybe TRBD1 (6 bases). V lost 2 bases, J lost 4 bases, and 11 bases lay in between. This CDR3 region has 15 residues. The germline V gene has CDR1 MNHNS and CDR2 SASEGT. This CDR3 is CASSEQQGLNEKLFF. The CDR3 nucleotides read TGTGCCAGCAGTGAACAACAGGGCCTTAATGAAAAACTGTTTTTT.